The 15 T cell receptor beta chains in this list originate from one sample, sequenced in a study of tumour-infiltrating T cells in Burkitt lymphoma. The table came from immunoSEQ multiplex PCR; TCRdb's copy has only in-frame clones and leaves some out. The table has around 45,000 clones, less than 40% seen once. The material sequenced was tumor tissue. These receptors originate from a human donor with Burkitt lymphoma.

The chain couples TRBV7-6 to TRBJ1-1, with D perhaps matching TRBD1 (6 bases). Germline V gives CDR1 SGHVS, CDR2 FNYEAQ. V lost 5 bases to trimming and J lost 0 bases, with 13 bases between them. The CDR3 is 15 residues long. This CDR3 is CASSVRDTMNTEAFF. The CDR3 nucleotides are TGTGCCAGCAGCGTCCGGGACACCATGAACACTGAAGCTTTCTTT.

There are a few counts of this clone. This chain uses TRBV2 with TRBJ1-3; D not certain. The V gene's germline CDR1 is SNHLY and CDR2 FYNNEI. CDR3 length equals 14 residues. V was shortened by 2 bases and J by 0 bases, with 5 bases between the two germline ends. Here the CDR3 reads CASSEPRSGNTIYF. CDR3 DNA sequence: TGTGCCAGCAGTGAACCGCGCTCTGGAAACACCATATATTTT. Variable domain in full (rest from reference TRBV2 and TRBJ1-3): EPEVTQTPSHQVTQMGQEVILRCVPISNHLYFYWYRQILGQKVEFLVSFYNNEISEKSEIFDDQFSVERPDGSNFTLKIRSTKLEDSAMYFCASSEPRSGNTIYFGEGSWLTVV.

This clone was picked up many times. The V gene is TRBV6-5, the J gene TRBJ2-4, with 8 bases fitting TRBD1. Trimming removed 5 bases from V and 4 bases from J; junction bases left unmatched: 4. CDR3 length: 14 amino acids. The germline V gene has CDR1 MNHEY and CDR2 SVGAGI. The CDR3 DNA follows: TGTGCCAGCAGTCAGGACAGGGCTAAAAACATTCAGTACTTC. Residues: CASSQDRAKNIQYF.

The chain joins TRBV7-2 to TRBJ2-2, with D uncertain. In germline, CDR1 is SGHTA, CDR2 FQGNSA. This CDR3 has 12 amino acids. The V and J ends lost 5 bases and 7 bases respectively, with 8 bases between them. The CDR3 spells CASSKGIGELFF. CDR3 DNA sequence: TGTGCCAGCAGCAAGGGTATCGGGGAGCTGTTTTTT.

This clone was seen only a few times. The chain combines TRBV5-4 with TRBJ2-5; D perhaps matches TRBD2 (5 bases). The CDR3 covers 13 residues. The V gene's germline CDR1 is SGHNT and CDR2 YYREEE (reference sequence). V was cut by 0 bases and J by 5 bases, with 8 bases left in between. Here the CDR3 reads CASSLGPGETQYF. As DNA, the CDR3 is TGTGCCAGCAGCTTGGGACCGGGGGAGACCCAGTACTTC.

This clone was counted ten times or more. The CDR3 DNA follows: TGTGCCAGTAGTATGGCGAAGACCCAGTACTTC. This sequence encodes CASSMAKTQYF. The chain employs TRBV19 and TRBJ2-5; D remains ambiguous. The V gene lost 3 bases and the J gene lost 6 bases, with 5 bases spanning the gap. Germline V gene lookup returns CDR1 LNHDA and CDR2 SQIVND (reference sequence). The CDR3 has 11 residues.

This clone was seen only a few times. The CDR3 sequence: CASSYSWGDGEQYF. CDR3 nucleotide sequence: TGTGCCAGCAGTTACTCCTGGGGGGACGGGGAGCAGTACTTC. The V and J genes are TRBV6-5 and TRBJ2-7; D possibly corresponds to TRBD2 (6 bases). Germline V CDR1 and CDR2: MNHEY, SVGAGI. V was pared by 0 bases and J by 7 bases, with 13 bases between. CDR3 length: 14 amino acids.

This clone was seen a handful of times. The rearrangement uses TRBV13 and TRBJ2-2; TRBD1 or TRBD2 may be the D gene (5 bases each). From germline, CDR1 is PRHDT and CDR2 FYEKMQ (reference sequence). V was clipped by 5 bases and J by 0 bases, with 13 bases between them. This CDR3 has 16 amino acids. CDR3 sequence reads: CASSPRDRPNTGELFF. CDR3 DNA: TGTGCCAGCAGCCCCCGGGACCGCCCGAACACCGGGGAGCTGTTTTTT.

This sequence joins TRBV5-6 and TRBJ2-1; D possibly corresponds to TRBD2 (6 bases). Germline V gene data show CDR1 as SGHDT and CDR2 as YYEEEE. The CDR3 spans 16 residues. Between the trimmed V and J ends, which lost 0 bases and 3 bases, there was a span of 13 bases. CDR3 amino acids: CASSLGGLGGYNEQFF. The DNA for the CDR3 is TGTGCCAGCAGCTTGGGGGGCCTCGGGGGCTACAATGAGCAGTTCTTC. The entire variable domain, with the rest obtained from reference TRBV5-6 and TRBJ2-1, is as follows: DAGVTQSPTHLIKTRGQQVTLRCSPKSGHDTVSWYQQALGQGPQFIFQYYEEEERQRGNFPDRFSGHQFPNYSSELNVNALLLGDSALYLCASSLGGLGGYNEQFFGPGTRLTVL.

This clone was seen a single time. The chain is built from TRBV7-9 and TRBJ2-3, with D uncertain. Germline V gene lookup returns CDR1 SEHNR and CDR2 FQNEAQ (reference sequence). There are 13 residues in the CDR3. The V gene lost 5 bases and the J gene lost 6 bases, with 12 bases spanning the gap. Here the CDR3 reads CASSPSRSDTQYF. The CDR3 DNA is TGTGCCAGCAGCCCCTCTAGATCTGATACGCAGTATTTT.

The V call is TRBV19, the J call TRBJ1-6; D is perhaps TRBD1 (6 bases). V lost 1 base, J lost 0 bases, and 19 bases lay in between. This CDR3 has 20 amino acids. Germline CDR1 LNHDA, CDR2 SQIVND (reference sequence). The CDR3 region has the DNA TGTGCCAGTAGTATAGCCTTCGTACGACAGGCCTACTCCTATAATTCACCCCTCCACTTT. It yields the protein CASSIAFVRQAYSYNSPLHF.

This chain links TRBV20-1 with TRBJ1-2, with TRBD1 identical over 8 bases. The junction had 2 bases not matched to a gene; V was cut back by 5 bases and J by 6 bases. CDR3 length: 11 amino acids. CDR1 is DFQATT, CDR2 SNEGSKA, per germline (reference sequence). The chain's CDR3 is CSADRGNGYTF. CDR3 nucleotide sequence: TGCAGTGCTGACAGGGGAAATGGCTACACCTTC.

In its sample, this clone was seen a few times. The rearrangement uses TRBV4-2 and TRBJ2-3; TRBD2 matches at 8 bases. Per germline, CDR1 LGHNA and CDR2 YNFKEQ. This CDR3 spans 16 amino acids. Trimming at V came to 3 bases and at J to 0 bases, leaving 5 bases not matched to a gene. CDR3: CASSQPLADSTDTQYF. The CDR3 region has the DNA TGTGCCAGCAGCCAGCCACTAGCGGATAGCACAGATACGCAGTATTTT.

The J gene is TRBJ1-6, the V gene TRBV5-1; 9 bases agree with TRBD1. This CDR3 has 15 amino acids. Unmatched junction bases numbered 6, after V lost 4 bases and J lost 7 bases. Germline loops: CDR1 SGHRS, CDR2 YFSETQ. In DNA, the CDR3 is TGCGCCAGCAGCACCCGACAGGGGGAAAATTCACCCCTCCACTTT. Translation: CASSTRQGENSPLHF.

V is TRBV2 and J is TRBJ1-2; D perhaps matches TRBD1 (5 bases). V lost 8 bases and J 7 bases, leaving 20 bases between the germline ends. The V gene's germline CDR1 is SNHLY and CDR2 FYNNEI. The CDR3 has 14 residues. This chain's CDR3 is CASGGDGSVSGYTF. Here the CDR3 DNA reads TGTGCCAGCGGGGGGGACGGTTCCGTATCTGGCTACACCTTC.